What follows describes a single T cell receptor beta chain. Its antigen is unidentified. Trimming stripped 10 bases from V and 8 bases from J, with 20 bases between. CDR1 and CDR2 from the germline V gene are MNHNS and SASEGT. The CDR3 contains 13 residues. A multiplex PCR was run with 60 Vbeta primers and 13 Jbeta primers. Here immunoSEQ multiplex PCR was the method, and the copy in TCRdb shows in-frame clones only, minus some. Here the sample table reports around 130,000 clones. The source of the sample is a study of cytomegalovirus exposure and HLA in healthy donors. Study-level background: The study's early data release held about 77 million unique TCRs from HLA-typed donors.

Study observations and caveats: Immune exposure data for these donors was limited to CMV serostatus. Presence/absence results assume similar sequencing depth per donor, which may not hold. An analysis that was carried out later associated approximately 17,000 TCR beta sequences with HLA alleles at 0.05 false discovery rate.

The chain uses TRBV6-1 and TRBJ1-2, with D hard to call. The receptor was derived from a woman between 35 and 50 years old in good health and CMV-seronegative. Sequencing input: PBMCs. The CDR3 nucleotides are TGTGCCACCCTCGGGGAAGGTAGAGGCGGCTACACCTTC. This encodes CATLGEGRGGYTF.